The entry below describes one T cell receptor beta chain. With 1 base clipped from V and 0 bases from J, the junction kept 13 bases outside the gene matches. Looked up from germline, CDR1 is DFQATT and CDR2 is SNEGSKA (reference sequence). The CDR3 spans 19 residues. In TCRdb, the RT-PCR reads were re-called with MiXCR into one record per CDR3 protein. This sample has 650,000 to 800,000 distinct CDR3 sequences; approximately 15% occur once, and the top ten carry 3.6%. This clonotype was obtained from a female donor in good health, serving as a healthy control. The source material was memory CD4+ T cells from blood. This sequence joins TRBV20-1 and TRBJ2-1; 9 bases map to TRBD2. The CDR3 nucleotides are TGCAGTGCTAGAGTCCTTGGCGGGGGGGCCCTCGGCTCCTACAATGAGCAGTTCTTC. Amino acids: CSARVLGGGALGSYNEQFF.